The 8 T cell receptor beta chains in this list originate from one sample, sequenced in a study of T cells in Graves' hyperthyroidism and ophthalmopathy. Researchers took RNA transcripts and amplified the TCR beta CDR3 regions from them. When the TCR CDR3 underwent first-round RT-PCR, the HTBI primer set was used. Via MiXCR, TCRdb re-called the multiplex PCR reads, giving one row per CDR3 protein. This sample has some 570,000 distinct CDR3 sequences, with 14% found just once. Specimen: blood. These TCRs come from a woman aged 18-29 years with Graves' ophthalmopathy.

This clonotype came up many times. The chain couples TRBV7-3 to TRBJ2-1, with D perhaps matching TRBD2 (7 bases). Between the trimmed V and J ends, which lost 6 bases and 6 bases, there was a span of 27 bases. CDR1 is SGHTA, CDR2 FQGTGA, per germline. The length of the CDR3 is 18 residues. For the CDR3, the DNA is TGTGCCAGCAGTACGGCCCGTGGGGGGGGGCAGGTCGGCAATGAGCAGTTCTTC. This gives the protein CASSTARGGGQVGNEQFF.

This clonotype occurred a few times. This chain connects TRBV12-3 or TRBV12-4 to TRBJ1-5, with a weak D call TRBD1 (5 bases). The CDR3 extends over 14 amino acids. V lost 8 bases and J lost 1, with 12 bases in between. In nucleotides, the CDR3 is TGTGCCAGCCCCCGCCGGGACAGCAATCAGCCCCAGCATTTT. Its translation is CASPRRDSNQPQHF.

About this clonotype itself: One end of the junction fails to match germline, which may point to a read error. The V call is TRBV7-9, the J call TRBJ2-7; 7 positions agree with TRBD2. The CDR3 has 14 amino acids. Germline V gene sequence: CDR1 SEHNR, CDR2 FQNEAQ (reference sequence). This CDR3 is CASSLGGGSYKQYF. The CDR3 DNA follows: TGTGCCAGCAGCTTAGGGGGGGGATCCTACAAGCAGTACTTC.

The J gene is TRBJ1-3, the V gene TRBV12-3 or TRBV12-4; TRBD1 agrees at 8 bases. This CDR3 comprises 14 residues. Trimming cost V 6 bases and J 3 bases; bases outside gene matches: 4. CDR3 protein: CASSSGTGGNTIYF. CDR3 sequence (DNA): TGTGCCAGCAGCTCCGGGACAGGTGGAAACACCATATATTTT.

Many counts were recorded for this clonotype. This chain joins TRBV7-9 and TRBJ2-3; a weak D match, TRBD1 (6 bases). Germline assignment: CDR1 SEHNR and CDR2 FQNEAQ (reference sequence). Trimming took off 5 bases at V and 0 bases at J, with 18 bases between the two ends. This CDR3 spans 17 amino acids. CDR3 sequence: CASSVGWTVLSTDTQYF. As DNA, the CDR3 is TGTGCCAGCAGCGTGGGCTGGACAGTCCTTAGCACAGATACGCAGTATTTT. Full variable domain (remainder filled in from reference TRBV7-9 and TRBJ2-3): DTGVSQNPRHKITKRGQNVTFRCDPISEHNRLYWYRQTLGQGPEFLTYFQNEAQLEKSRLLSDRFSAERPKGSFSTLEIQRTEQGDSAMYLCASSVGWTVLSTDTQYFGPGTRLTVL.

The chain joins TRBV7-6 to TRBJ2-1; perhaps D is TRBD1 or TRBD2 (5 bases each). CDR3 size: 14 residues. The V gene lost 8 bases and the J gene lost 7 bases, with 18 bases spanning the gap. The germline CDR1 and CDR2 sequences are SGHVS and FNYEAQ. CDR3 sequence: CASSAGTLGNEQFF. In DNA, the CDR3 is TGTGCCAGCTCAGCCGGGACCCTGGGTAATGAGCAGTTCTTC.

This clonotype was recorded a few times. This chain connects TRBV29-1 to TRBJ2-2; 7 bases match TRBD2. This CDR3 has 13 amino acids. Germline values: CDR1 SQVTM, CDR2 ANQGSEA. The V and J ends lost 7 bases and 4 bases, in that order; junction bases with no gene match: 6. Here the CDR3 DNA reads TGCAGCGGGGGGGGTTTGGTCACCGGGGAGCTGTTTTTT. This codes for CSGGGLVTGELFF.

This clonotype was counted many times. This rearrangement joins TRBV5-5 to TRBJ1-4, with D possibly TRBD1 on 5 matching bases. Germline values: CDR1 SGHKS, CDR2 YYEKEE (reference sequence). The length of the CDR3 is 17 residues. Deletions cut 0 bases from V and 0 bases from J, with 12 bases between. The CDR3 nucleotides are TGTGCCAGCAGCTTGGGATGGGGGTCCGCAACTAATGAAAAACTGTTTTTT. It yields the protein CASSLGWGSATNEKLFF.